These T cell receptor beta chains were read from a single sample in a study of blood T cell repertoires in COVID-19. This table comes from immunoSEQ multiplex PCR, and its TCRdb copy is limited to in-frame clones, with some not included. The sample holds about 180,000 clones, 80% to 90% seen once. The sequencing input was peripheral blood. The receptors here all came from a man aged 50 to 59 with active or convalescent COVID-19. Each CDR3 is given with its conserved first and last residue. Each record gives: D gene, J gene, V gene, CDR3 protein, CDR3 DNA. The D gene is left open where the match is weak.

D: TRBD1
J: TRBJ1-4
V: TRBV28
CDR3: CASSRTGGNEKLFF
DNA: TGTGCCAGCAGTCGGACAGGGGGCAATGAAAAACTGTTTTTT

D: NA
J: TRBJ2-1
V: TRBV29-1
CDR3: CSVVLASYNEQFF
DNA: TGCAGCGTTGTGCTAGCGTCCTACAATGAGCAGTTCTTC

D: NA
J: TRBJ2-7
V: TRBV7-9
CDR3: CASSPRLEGGSYEQYF
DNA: TGTGCCAGCAGCCCCCGATTGGAGGGCGGCTCCTACGAGCAGTACTTC

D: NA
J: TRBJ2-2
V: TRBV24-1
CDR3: CATSAAGTGELFF
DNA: TGTGCCACCAGTGCGGCGGGAACCGGGGAGCTGTTTTTT

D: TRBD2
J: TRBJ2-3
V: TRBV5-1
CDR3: CASSLELAGGQSTDTQYF
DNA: TGCGCCAGCAGCTTGGAATTAGCGGGGGGCCAGAGCACAGATACGCAGTATTTT

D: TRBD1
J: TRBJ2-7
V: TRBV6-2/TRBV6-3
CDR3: CASSSRTGNYEQYF
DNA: TGTGCCAGCAGTTCCCGGACAGGAAACTACGAGCAGTACTTC

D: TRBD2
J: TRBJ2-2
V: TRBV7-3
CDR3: CASSSGLAGATGELFF
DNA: TGTGCCAGCAGCTCCGGACTAGCGGGGGCCACCGGGGAGCTGTTTTTT

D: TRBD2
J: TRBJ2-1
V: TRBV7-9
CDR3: CASSLGQIAGSSYNEQFF
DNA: TGTGCCAGCAGCTTAGGGCAAATAGCGGGGAGCTCCTACAATGAGCAGTTCTTC

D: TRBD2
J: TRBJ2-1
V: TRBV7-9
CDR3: CASSFSSGTLRNYNEQFF
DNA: TGTGCCAGCAGCTTTTCTAGCGGGACACTAAGGAACTACAATGAGCAGTTCTTC

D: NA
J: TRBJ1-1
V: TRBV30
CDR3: CASLQGMNTEAFF
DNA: TGTGCCTCCCTCCAGGGAATGAACACTGAAGCTTTCTTT

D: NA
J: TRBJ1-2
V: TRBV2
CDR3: CASAHNRELRGYTF
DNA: TGTGCCAGCGCCCACAACAGGGAGTTGAGAGGCTACACCTTC

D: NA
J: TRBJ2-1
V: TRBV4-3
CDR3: CASSQSHSWASHNEQFF
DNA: TGCGCCAGCAGCCAATCACACTCCTGGGCGTCCCACAATGAGCAGTTCTTC